The entry below gives a single T cell receptor beta chain sequence along with its context. Its matching antigen is unknown. The data originate from a study of cytomegalovirus exposure and HLA in healthy donors. Findings of the study overall: A missense variant in DCLRE1C was later tied to TCR beta V- and J-gene trimming. For most TCR sequences rarity was the rule, although some public TCRs occurred in many donors.

The ends lost 6 bases at V and 0 bases at J; junction bases unmatched: 6. The length of the CDR3 is 15 residues. CDR1 and CDR2 (germline): SGHRS, YFSETQ. PCR used 60 Vbeta primers and 13 Jbeta primers. Here immunoSEQ multiplex PCR was the method, and the copy in TCRdb shows in-frame clones only, minus some. The sample has 150,000 to 200,000 clones, around 87% seen once. Samples came from healthy bone marrow donors. Nominally healthy donors were sampled, though unrecorded immune exposures were likely. This receptor was identified in a woman between 18 and 29 years old in good health and CMV-seronegative. The chain joins TRBV5-1 to TRBJ1-3; 7 bases fit TRBD1. The specimen was PBMCs. CDR3 nucleotides: TGCGCCAGCATGGAGGGGGCAGGCTCTGGAAACACCATATATTTT. Translated: CASMEGAGSGNTIYF.